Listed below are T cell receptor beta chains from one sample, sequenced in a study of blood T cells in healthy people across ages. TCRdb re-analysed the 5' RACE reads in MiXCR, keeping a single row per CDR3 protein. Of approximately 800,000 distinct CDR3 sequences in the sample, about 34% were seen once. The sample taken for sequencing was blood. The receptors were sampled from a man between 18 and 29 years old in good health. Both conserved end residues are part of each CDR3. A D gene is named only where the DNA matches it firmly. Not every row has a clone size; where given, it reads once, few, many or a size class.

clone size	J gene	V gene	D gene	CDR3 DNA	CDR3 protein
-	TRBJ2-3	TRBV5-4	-	TGTGCCAGCAGCAATTATCCGGGACGCAGATCCACAGATACGCAGTATTTT	CASSNYPGRRSTDTQYF
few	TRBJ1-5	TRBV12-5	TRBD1	TGTGCTAGTGGTTTGCTCCAGGGGGGCAATCAGCCCCAGCATTTT	CASGLLQGGNQPQHF
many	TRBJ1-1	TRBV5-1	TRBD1	TGCGCCAGCAGCTTGGCCTACGAAGAGACAGGGGTAAGGACTGAAGCTTTCTTT	CASSLAYEETGVRTEAFF
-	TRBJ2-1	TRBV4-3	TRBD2	TGCGCCAGCAGCCAAGATCTTAGCGGGAGGACGGTAAAAAATGAGCAGTTCTTC	CASSQDLSGRTVKNEQFF
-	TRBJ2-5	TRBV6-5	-	TGTGCCAGCAGTTACTCGCTAGAAGAGACCCAGTACTTC	CASSYSLEETQYF
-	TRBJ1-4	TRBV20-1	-	TGCAGTGGCGGCGAAGCAGGGAGATATGAAAAACTGTTTTTT	CSGGEAGRYEKLFF
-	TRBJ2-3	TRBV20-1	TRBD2	TGCAGTGCCGTGGCTAGCGGGGGAGATACAGATACGCAGTATTTT	CSAVASGGDTDTQYF
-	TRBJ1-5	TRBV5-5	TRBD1	TGTGCCAGCAGCCCACTTCCCGAGGGACAGACTAGCAATCAGCCCCAGCATTTT	CASSPLPEGQTSNQPQHF
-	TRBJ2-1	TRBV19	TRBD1	TGTGCCAGTAGTCTGGTGGGACAGGGTTACTACAATGAGCAGTTCTTC	CASSLVGQGYYNEQFF
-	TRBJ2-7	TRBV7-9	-	TGTGCCAGCAGCTTATTTGGTGAAGGGGGAGCCTACGAGCAGTACTTC	CASSLFGEGGAYEQYF
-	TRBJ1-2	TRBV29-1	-	TGCAGCGTTGAGGAGGAGTACTATGGCTACACCTTC	CSVEEEYYGYTF